The entry below describes one T cell receptor beta chain. The antigen remains undetermined. TCRdb passed the reads through MiXCR, listing each CDR3 protein once. The sample yields hundreds of thousands of distinct CDR3 sequences, approximately 31% seen once. The record originates from a study of T cell repertoires in cytomegalovirus infection. Points from the study as a whole: Using cumulative public TCR beta family frequency, the authors identified those who carried CMV together with the relevant HLA.

Germline V gives CDR1 DFQATT, CDR2 SNEGSKA (reference sequence). Trimming cost V 4 bases and J 2 bases, with 9 bases left between them. The CDR3 loop spans 13 amino acids. The sequencing used cultured CD8+ T cells from PBMCs, collected from culture after CMV antigen stimulation. The chain employs TRBV20-1 and TRBJ1-5; tentative D call: TRBD1 (5 bases). The sequence was collected from a human donor in good health (CMV status not recorded). Some clones in this sample may be carry-over from other donors' samples. This CDR3 reads CSATGFGNQPQHF. The CDR3 DNA sequence: TGCAGTGCTACAGGGTTCGGCAATCAGCCCCAGCATTTT.